In this sample, the clone carrying this TCR beta chain turned up many times. Its specificity is unknown. Germline V CDR1 and CDR2: SGHAT, FQNNGV. Trimming cost V 1 base and J 0 bases; bases outside gene matches: 15. The CDR3 is made up of 20 amino acids. This sample is drawn from a study of identical twins. Study-wide findings and caveats: Fewer insertions marked abundant cord blood beta clonotypes; young adult naive trended weakly, memory not at all. Model-predicted out-of-frame TCR alpha sharing fell below observed values in monozygotic twins.

TCRdb recomputed calls from the 5' RACE reads with MiXCR, one row per CDR3 protein. The sample consists of a few hundred thousand distinct CDR3 sequences, about a fifth of them appearing once. This TCR was sampled from a man in his forties or fifties in good health. The V call is TRBV11-2, the J call TRBJ2-1; 7 bases fit TRBD2. The source material was naive T cells sorted from blood. The CDR3 sequence: CASSLVLAGVGGYSYNEQFF. CDR3 in DNA: TGTGCCAGCAGCTTAGTCCTGGCGGGAGTCGGGGGGTACTCCTACAATGAGCAGTTCTTC.